This T cell receptor beta chain was sequenced in a study of radiation and T cells in renal cell carcinoma. Broader study findings: Top tumor clonotypes rose in blood 2 weeks post-radiation, then contracted.

Of note for this clone: Its antigen remains unknown. Germline and junction disagree at one end, which may indicate a read error. The sample contains more than one DNA sequence encoding this CDR3.

This CDR3 is 15 amino acids long. The germline gives CDR1 SGHRS, CDR2 YFSETQ. Time point indicated: blood 4 weeks post-SBRT, at nephrectomy. The treatment: 15 Gy SBRT to primary tumor, nephrectomy 4 weeks later. Nephrectomy followed 15 Gy stereotactic body radiation by 4 weeks. The tumor was a clear cell renal cell carcinoma. TCRdb's copy holds only in-frame clones and misses some; the assay was immunoSEQ multiplex PCR. Of fewer than 200,000 clones detected, 88% appear once; the ten largest clones hold 10% to 12%. The sequences come from blood, collected from a patient whose treatment included radiotherapy and nephrectomy. This TCR was sampled from a woman aged 45-65 years with renal cell carcinoma. This rearrangement joins TRBV5-1 to TRBJ2-7; possibly TRBD1 or TRBD2 for D (6 bases each). Written as DNA, the CDR3 is TGCGCCAGCAGCCCTAACCGGAACGGGGGCTACGAGCAGTACTTT. This translates into CASSPNRNGGYEQYF.